The entry below describes one T cell receptor beta chain. Its antigen is unidentified. Trimming stripped 1 base from V and 0 bases from J, with 10 bases between. Germline V gene sequence: CDR1 SGHTA, CDR2 FQGTGA. This CDR3 spans 17 amino acids. This entry belongs to a study of T cells in localized non-small cell lung cancer. Method: immunoSEQ multiplex PCR; TCRdb's copy keeps in-frame clones and lacks some. This table holds about 52,000 clones, more than 75% found once. Study observations and caveats: The highest T cell clonality was in uninvolved adjacent lung, above tumor. A denser population of T cells in blood accompanied longer overall survival.

The sequence was collected from a female donor with stage II lung adenocarcinoma. The sample in question was PBMCs, obtained before any cancer treatment. The V call is TRBV7-3, the J call TRBJ2-6; D remains ambiguous. The CDR3 spells CASSLRARPSGANVLTF. The CDR3 region has the DNA TGTGCCAGCAGCTTAAGAGCTCGACCCTCTGGGGCCAACGTCCTGACTTTC.